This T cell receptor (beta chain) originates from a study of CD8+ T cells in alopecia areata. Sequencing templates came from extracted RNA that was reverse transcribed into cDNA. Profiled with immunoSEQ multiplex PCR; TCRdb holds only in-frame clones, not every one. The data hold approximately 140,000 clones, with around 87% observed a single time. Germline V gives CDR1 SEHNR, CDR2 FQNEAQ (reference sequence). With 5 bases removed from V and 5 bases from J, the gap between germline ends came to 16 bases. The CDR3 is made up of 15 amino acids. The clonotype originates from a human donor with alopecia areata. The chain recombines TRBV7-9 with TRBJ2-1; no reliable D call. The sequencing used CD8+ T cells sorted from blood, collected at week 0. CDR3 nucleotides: TGTGCCAGCAGCCCAAAGGACGGACGAAACAATGAGCAGTTCTTC. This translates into CASSPKDGRNNEQFF.